What follows are 21 T cell receptor beta chains derived from one specimen sequenced in a study of T cell repertoires in cytomegalovirus infection. MiXCR was run by TCRdb on the reads, yielding one entry per CDR3 protein. The sample records around 180,000 distinct CDR3 sequences, 28% being singletons. Sequenced material: PBMCs. The receptor source for this set is a human donor in good health (CMV status not recorded). Some clones in this sample may be carry-over from other donors' samples.

This clonotype was seen at least ten times. The V gene is TRBV7-3, the J gene TRBJ1-2; 8 nucleotides match TRBD1. Looked up from germline, CDR1 is SGHTA and CDR2 is FQGTGA. The CDR3 spans 13 residues. The ends lost 5 bases at V and 8 bases at J; junction bases unmatched: 7. The chain's CDR3 is CASSPDRVEGYTF. In nucleotides, the CDR3 is TGTGCCAGCAGCCCGGACAGGGTTGAGGGCTACACCTTC.

The table lists this clonotype with many counts. The chain links TRBV7-9 to TRBJ1-4, with no clear D. V dropped 1 base and J dropped 0 bases, with 9 bases sitting between them. The CDR3 consists of 16 residues. CDR1 and CDR2 from the germline V gene are SEHNR and FQNEAQ (reference sequence). Here the CDR3 reads CASSLVSGSTNEKLFF. CDR3 sequence (DNA): TGTGCCAGCAGCTTAGTTTCCGGCTCAACTAATGAAAAACTGTTTTTT.

This clonotype was counted between two and nine times. The chain has TRBV29-1 and TRBJ2-6, with D unclear. V was shortened by 6 bases and J by 1 base, with 10 bases between the two germline ends. The germline gives CDR1 SQVTM, CDR2 ANQGSEA. This CDR3 region has 14 residues. In DNA form, the CDR3 reads TGCAGCGTCGGCATCGGTTCTGGGGCCAACGTCCTGACTTTC. It codes for CSVGIGSGANVLTF.

The rearrangement joins TRBV5-4 to TRBJ1-2; no firm D call. V was clipped by 2 bases and J by 2 bases, with 10 bases between them. The CDR3 has 14 residues. From germline, CDR1 is SGHNT and CDR2 YYREEE (reference sequence). The CDR3 DNA is TGTGCCAGCAGCTTTGGAGTGAACAACTATGGCTACACCTTC. It translates to CASSFGVNNYGYTF.

This clonotype was counted many times. V and J are TRBV5-5 and TRBJ1-2; 7 bases map to TRBD1. This CDR3 is built from 13 residues. The V gene's germline CDR1 is SGHKS and CDR2 YYEKEE (reference sequence). With 4 bases clipped from V and 6 bases from J, the junction kept 6 bases outside the gene matches. The CDR3 sequence is CASSRQGWNGYTF. The DNA for the CDR3 is TGTGCCAGCAGCAGACAGGGATGGAATGGCTACACCTTC.

This clonotype was recorded many times. V gene TRBV7-2 combines with J gene TRBJ1-1; possible D gene TRBD1, 6 bases. V shed 8 bases and J shed 4 bases, with 20 bases lying between them. Per the germline V gene, CDR1 is SGHTA and CDR2 is FQGNSA. This CDR3 comprises 15 residues. The CDR3 here is CASRLRGGAGTEAFF. Written as DNA, the CDR3 is TGTGCCAGCCGACTCCGGGGGGGCGCGGGCACTGAAGCTTTCTTT.

Many counts were recorded for this clonotype. The chain combines TRBV7-8 with TRBJ1-4, with 8 bases matching TRBD1. Germline V CDR1 and CDR2: SGHVS, FQNEAQ. The CDR3 length is 15 residues. V dropped 0 bases and J dropped 10; count of bases not matched to a gene: 7. CDR3 nucleotide sequence: TGTGCCAGCAGCTTAGCCCGGACAGGGATTGGAAAACTGTTTTTT. This sequence encodes CASSLARTGIGKLFF.

The chain uses TRBV2 and TRBJ1-1, with D tentatively TRBD1 (5 bases). This CDR3 spans 15 amino acids. With 1 base removed from V and 7 bases from J, the gap between germline ends came to 16 bases. Germline CDR1 SNHLY, CDR2 FYNNEI. DNA for the CDR3: TGTGCCAGCAGTGAAGAAGGGGAAACGTCAAATGAAGCTTTCTTT. It codes for CASSEEGETSNEAFF.

This clonotype was counted a few times. The rearrangement joins TRBV5-4 to TRBJ2-1; TRBD1 agrees at 7 bases. The ends lost 4 bases at V and 6 bases at J; junction bases unmatched: 7. In germline, CDR1 is SGHNT, CDR2 YYREEE (reference sequence). The CDR3 length is 14 residues. The CDR3 sequence: CASSTRAGGNEQFF. Here the CDR3 DNA reads TGTGCCAGCAGCACTCGGGCAGGGGGCAATGAGCAGTTCTTC.

The V and J genes are TRBV6-6 and TRBJ2-1; tentative D call: TRBD1 (5 bases). Germline assignment: CDR1 MNHNY and CDR2 SVGAGI (reference sequence). Trimming left V 2 bases short and J 6 bases short, with 8 bases between. CDR3 size: 13 residues. CDR3 sequence: CASSYGAGNEQFF. CDR3 DNA: TGTGCCAGCAGTTACGGGGCCGGCAATGAGCAGTTCTTC.

This clonotype is medium-sized within its sample. The CDR3 nucleotides are TGTGCCAGCAGCTCACCGGGACTAGCGGGGGGCCGCACAGATACGCAGTATTTT. Translating it yields CASSSPGLAGGRTDTQYF. The J gene is TRBJ2-3, the V gene TRBV7-6; 15 bases map to TRBD2. V shed 4 bases and J 1 base; nucleotides not matched to a gene: 6. There are 18 residues in the CDR3. CDR1 is SGHVS and CDR2 is FNYEAQ in the germline V gene. Combining the CDR3 with reference TRBV7-6 and TRBJ2-3 gives the whole variable domain GAGVSQSPRYKVTKRGQDVALRCDPISGHVSLYWYRQALGQGPEFLTYFNYEAQQDKSGLPNDRFSAERPEGSISTLTIQRTEQRDSAMYRCASSSPGLAGGRTDTQYFGPGTRLTVL.

The rearrangement links TRBV5-4 to TRBJ2-5, with a possible D match to TRBD1 (6 bases). Trimming left V 3 bases short and J 1 base short, with 16 bases between. CDR3 size: 16 residues. Looked up from germline, CDR1 is SGHNT and CDR2 is YYREEE (reference sequence). In DNA, the CDR3 is TGTGCCAGCAGCTATCCAGGGGTGAGGAGCCAAGAGACCCAGTACTTC. Encoded protein: CASSYPGVRSQETQYF.

The chain employs TRBV7-2 and TRBJ1-4; D remains ambiguous. V lost 1 base to trimming and J lost 7 bases, with 10 bases between them. This CDR3 region has 14 residues. Germline V CDR1 and CDR2: SGHTA, FQGNSA. Here the CDR3 DNA reads TGTGCCAGCAGCTTAGAAGGGAATGGTGAAAAACTGTTTTTT. It specifies CASSLEGNGEKLFF.

The chain has TRBV29-1 and TRBJ2-3, with TRBD2 matching 9 bases. After removal of 0 bases from V and 5 bases from J, the junction contained 3 bases not matched to a gene. This CDR3 comprises 14 residues. In germline, CDR1 is SQVTM, CDR2 ANQGSEA. The CDR3 DNA is TGCAGCGTTGAAGATCTGCGGGAGGGAGATACGCAGTATTTT. Its translation: CSVEDLREGDTQYF.

This clonotype occurred a few times. V usage is TRBV19 and J usage is TRBJ1-4; D call uncertain. Germline lookup yields CDR1 LNHDA and CDR2 SQIVND (reference sequence). The CDR3 length is 13 residues. Trimming left V 6 bases short and J 7 bases short, with 12 bases between. The CDR3 region is CASRRALAEKLFF. Written as DNA, the CDR3 is TGTGCCAGTAGACGGGCTCTAGCTGAAAAACTGTTTTTT.

V and J are TRBV19 and TRBJ1-5, with unresolved D. CDR3 size: 15 residues. Germline-derived CDR1 and CDR2 are LNHDA and SQIVND (reference sequence). V lost 3 bases, J lost 0 bases, and 9 bases lay in between. The DNA of the CDR3 is TGTGCCAGTAGTATCCCAGGAGATAGCAATCAGCCCCAGCATTTT. Amino acid sequence: CASSIPGDSNQPQHF.

This clonotype appeared a few times. The chain links TRBV12-3 or TRBV12-4 to TRBJ2-7, with TRBD1 identical over 7 bases. V was clipped by 6 bases and J by 1 base; unmatched bases: 6. The CDR3 length is 14 residues. CDR3 nucleotide sequence: TGTGCCAGCAGCTCGAACAGGGGATCCTACGAGCAGTACTTC. Its protein is CASSSNRGSYEQYF.

In this sample, this clonotype turned up a few times. V gene TRBV19 combines with J gene TRBJ1-5, with D uncertain. There are 15 residues in the CDR3. V gave up 0 bases and J gave up 6 bases, with 12 bases separating them. CDR1 LNHDA and CDR2 SQIVND come from the germline V gene (reference sequence). In DNA, the CDR3 is TGTGCCAGTAGTATAGAGGGTGTCCGAAGTCAGCCCCAGCATTTT. This codes for CASSIEGVRSQPQHF.

This clonotype is medium-sized (0.01 to 0.1%) within its sample. The chain carries TRBV6-6 and TRBJ2-5; D is perhaps TRBD2 (6 bases). The CDR3 is 16 residues long. Trimming shortened V by 7 bases and J by 1 base, and 19 bases separated the two germline ends. CDR1 is MNHNY, CDR2 SVGAGI, per germline (reference sequence). Here the CDR3 reads CASTSEAGYLQETQYF. The CDR3, as DNA: TGTGCCAGCACCTCGGAGGCGGGGTATCTCCAAGAGACCCAGTACTTC.

The V call is TRBV20-1, the J call TRBJ2-5, with 9 bases lining up with TRBD1. Losses at the gene ends were 0 bases for V and 6 bases for J; bases not matched to a gene: 11. The CDR3 is made up of 16 amino acids. Germline V gene lookup returns CDR1 DFQATT and CDR2 SNEGSKA (reference sequence). The CDR3: CSARDTAGTGRKTQYF. Written as DNA, the CDR3 is TGCAGTGCTAGAGATACTGCCGGGACAGGGAGAAAGACCCAGTACTTC.

Points on this clonotype: Because it lacks the conserved phenylalanine or tryptophan at the end, this CDR3 is likely a read error. The chain has TRBV12-5 and TRBJ1-3, with D maybe TRBD1 (6 bases). Trimming cost V 5 bases and J 3 bases, with 11 bases left between them. Germline assignment: CDR1 LGHNT and CDR2 FRNRAP. The CDR3 spans 14 residues. The CDR3 region has the DNA TGTGCTAGTGGTCCAGGGGTGTTTGGAAACACCATATATGTT. It encodes CASGPGVFGNTIYV.